This TCR beta chain originates from a study of blood T cell repertoires in COVID-19. As regards this clone: In the same sample, other DNA sequences code for this CDR3.

Participants were aged roughly 18 to 89 years from 20 to 30 US areas. Sequencing used immunoSEQ multiplex PCR; TCRdb keeps in-frame clones, though not all of them. The table includes around 340,000 clones, around nine tenths detected once. Per the germline V gene, CDR1 is LNHDA and CDR2 is SQIVND (reference sequence). Losses at the gene ends were 1 base for V and 7 bases for J; bases not matched to a gene: 2. The CDR3 loop spans 13 amino acids. The sequenced sample was PBMCs or T cells enriched from blood (not recorded which). The sequence came from a woman in her 30s who had been exposed to COVID-19. The chain carries TRBV19 and TRBJ2-7; 9 positions match TRBD1. This chain's CDR3 is CASSIATGGEQYF. CDR3 bases: TGTGCCAGTAGTATAGCGACAGGGGGTGAGCAGTACTTC. The full variable domain, with the rest looked up from reference TRBV19 and TRBJ2-7, is DGGITQSPKYLFRKEGQNVTLSCEQNLNHDAMYWYRQDPGQGLRLIYYSQIVNDFQKGDIAEGYSVSREKKESFPLTVTSAQKNPTAFYLCASSIATGGEQYFGPGTRLTVT.